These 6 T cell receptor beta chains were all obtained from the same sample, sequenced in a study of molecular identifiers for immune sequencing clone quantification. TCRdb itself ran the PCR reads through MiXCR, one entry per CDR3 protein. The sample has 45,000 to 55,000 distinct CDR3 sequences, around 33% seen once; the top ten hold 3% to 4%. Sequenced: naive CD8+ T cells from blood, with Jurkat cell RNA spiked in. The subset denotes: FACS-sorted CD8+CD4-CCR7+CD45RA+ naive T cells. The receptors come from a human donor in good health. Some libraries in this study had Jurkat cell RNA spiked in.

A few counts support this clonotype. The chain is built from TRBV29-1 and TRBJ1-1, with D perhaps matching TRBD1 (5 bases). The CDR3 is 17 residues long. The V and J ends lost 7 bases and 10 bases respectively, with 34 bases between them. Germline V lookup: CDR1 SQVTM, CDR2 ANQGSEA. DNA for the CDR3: TGCAGCGGGAAAGGGGTCCGGCTGGGGAACGGCCCCGAGCGAGCTTTCTTT. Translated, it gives CSGKGVRLGNGPERAFF.

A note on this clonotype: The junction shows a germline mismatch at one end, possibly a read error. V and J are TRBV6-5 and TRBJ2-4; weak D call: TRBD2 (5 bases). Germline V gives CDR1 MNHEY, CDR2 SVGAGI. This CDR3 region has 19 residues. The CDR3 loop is CVSSFPFMGRTRAKNIQYF. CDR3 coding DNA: TGTGTCAGCAGTTTCCCCTTTATGGGTCGGACTCGGGCCAAAAACATTCAGTACTTC.

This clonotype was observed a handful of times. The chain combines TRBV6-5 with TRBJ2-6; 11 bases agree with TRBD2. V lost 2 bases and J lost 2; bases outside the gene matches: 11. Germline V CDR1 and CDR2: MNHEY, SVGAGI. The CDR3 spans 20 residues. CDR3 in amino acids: CASSYPVAGGPRPGANVLTF. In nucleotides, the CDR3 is TGTGCCAGCAGTTACCCGGTAGCGGGAGGGCCGCGGCCTGGGGCCAACGTCCTGACTTTC.

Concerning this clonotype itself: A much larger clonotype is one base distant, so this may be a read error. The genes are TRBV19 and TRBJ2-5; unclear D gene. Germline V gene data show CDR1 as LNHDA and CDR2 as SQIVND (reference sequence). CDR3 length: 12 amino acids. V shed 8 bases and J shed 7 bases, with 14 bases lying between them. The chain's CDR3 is CASSGVALTQYF. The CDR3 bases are TGTGCCAGTTCCGGAGTCGCGTTGACCCAGTACTTC.

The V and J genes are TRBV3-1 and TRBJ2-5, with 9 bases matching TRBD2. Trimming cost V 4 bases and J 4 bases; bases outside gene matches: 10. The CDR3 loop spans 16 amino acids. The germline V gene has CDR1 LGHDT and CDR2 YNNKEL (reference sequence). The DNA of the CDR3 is TGTGCCAGCAGCCCGCTGGTTAGCGGGAGCGGAGAGACCCAGTACTTC. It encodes CASSPLVSGSGETQYF.

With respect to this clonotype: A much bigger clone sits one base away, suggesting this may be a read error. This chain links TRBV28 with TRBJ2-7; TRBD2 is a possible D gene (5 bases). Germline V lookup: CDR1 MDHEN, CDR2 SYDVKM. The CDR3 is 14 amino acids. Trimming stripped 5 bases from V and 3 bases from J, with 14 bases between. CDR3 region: CASSPSGNLYEQYF. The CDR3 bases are TGTGCCAGCAGTCCCTCCGGGAACCTCTACGAGCAGTACTTC.